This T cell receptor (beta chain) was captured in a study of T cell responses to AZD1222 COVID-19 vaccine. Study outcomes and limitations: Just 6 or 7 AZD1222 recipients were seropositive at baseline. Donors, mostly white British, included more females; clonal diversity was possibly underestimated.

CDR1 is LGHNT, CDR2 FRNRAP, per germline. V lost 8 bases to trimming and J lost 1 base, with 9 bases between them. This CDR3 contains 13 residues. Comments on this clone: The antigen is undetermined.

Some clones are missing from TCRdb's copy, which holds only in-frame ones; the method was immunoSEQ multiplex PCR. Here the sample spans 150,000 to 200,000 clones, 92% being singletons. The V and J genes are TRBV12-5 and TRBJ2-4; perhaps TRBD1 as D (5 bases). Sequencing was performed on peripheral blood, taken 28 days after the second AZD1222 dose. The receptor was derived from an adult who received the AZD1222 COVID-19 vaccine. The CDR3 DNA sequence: TGTGCTAGTCAGGGTGGGGCCAAAAACATTCAGTACTTC. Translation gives CASQGGAKNIQYF.